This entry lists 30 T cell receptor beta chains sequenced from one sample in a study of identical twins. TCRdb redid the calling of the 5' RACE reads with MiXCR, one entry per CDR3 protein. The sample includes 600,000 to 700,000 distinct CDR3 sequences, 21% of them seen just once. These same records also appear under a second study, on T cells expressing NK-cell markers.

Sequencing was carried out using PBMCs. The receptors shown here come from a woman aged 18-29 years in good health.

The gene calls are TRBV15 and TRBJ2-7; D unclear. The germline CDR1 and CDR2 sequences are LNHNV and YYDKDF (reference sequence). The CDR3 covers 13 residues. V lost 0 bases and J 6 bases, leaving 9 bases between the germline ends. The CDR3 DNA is TGTGCCACCAGCAGAGATCGCAGTTCCGAGCAGTACTTC. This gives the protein CATSRDRSSEQYF.

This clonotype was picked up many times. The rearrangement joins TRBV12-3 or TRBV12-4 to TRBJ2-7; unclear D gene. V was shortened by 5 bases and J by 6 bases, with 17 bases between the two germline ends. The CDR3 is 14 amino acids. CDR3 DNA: TGTGCCAGCAGTCCGAGACTCTCCTTGAGCGAGCAGTACTTC. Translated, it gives CASSPRLSLSEQYF.

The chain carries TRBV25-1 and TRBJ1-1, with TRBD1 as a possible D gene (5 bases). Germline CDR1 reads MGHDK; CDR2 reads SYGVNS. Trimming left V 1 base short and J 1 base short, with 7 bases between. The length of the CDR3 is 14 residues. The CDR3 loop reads CASSEWGENTEAFF. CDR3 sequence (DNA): TGTGCCAGCAGTGAATGGGGGGAGAACACTGAAGCTTTCTTT. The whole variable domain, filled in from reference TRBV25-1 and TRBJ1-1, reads EADIYQTPRYLVIGTGKKITLECSQTMGHDKMYWYQQDPGMELHLIHYSYGVNSTEKGDLSSESTVSRIRTEHFPLTLESARPSHTSQYLCASSEWGENTEAFFGQGTRLTVV.

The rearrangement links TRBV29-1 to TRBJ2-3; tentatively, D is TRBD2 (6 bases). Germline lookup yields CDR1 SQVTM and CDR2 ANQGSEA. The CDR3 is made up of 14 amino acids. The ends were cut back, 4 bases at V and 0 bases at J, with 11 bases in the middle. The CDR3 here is CSVVDYSSTDTQYF. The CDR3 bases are TGCAGCGTTGTGGACTACTCTAGCACAGATACGCAGTATTTT.

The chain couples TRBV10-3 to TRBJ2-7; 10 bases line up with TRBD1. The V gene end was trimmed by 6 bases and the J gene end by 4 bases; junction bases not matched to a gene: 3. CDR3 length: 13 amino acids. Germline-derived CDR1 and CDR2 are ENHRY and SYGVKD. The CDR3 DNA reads TGTGCCATCAGGAGGGACAGGGGATACGAGCAGTACTTC. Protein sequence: CAIRRDRGYEQYF.

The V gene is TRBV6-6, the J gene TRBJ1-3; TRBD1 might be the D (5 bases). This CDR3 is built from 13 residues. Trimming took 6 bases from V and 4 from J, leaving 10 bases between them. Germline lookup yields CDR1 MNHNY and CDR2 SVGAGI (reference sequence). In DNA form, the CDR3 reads TGTGCCAGCAGCGGGACTAGCGGAAACACCATATATTTT. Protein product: CASSGTSGNTIYF.

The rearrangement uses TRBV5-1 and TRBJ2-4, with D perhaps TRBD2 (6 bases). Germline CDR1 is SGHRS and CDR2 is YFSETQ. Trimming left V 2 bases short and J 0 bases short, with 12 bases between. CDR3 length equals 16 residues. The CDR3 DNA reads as TGCGCCAGCAGCTTTAGTAGCGGACTAGCCAAAAACATTCAGTACTTC. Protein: CASSFSSGLAKNIQYF. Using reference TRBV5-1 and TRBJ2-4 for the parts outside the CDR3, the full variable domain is KAGVTQTPRYLIKTRGQQVTLSCSPISGHRSVSWYQQTPGQGLQFLFEYFSETQRNKGNFPGRFSGRQFSNSRSEMNVSTLELGDSALYLCASSFSSGLAKNIQYFGAGTRLSVL.

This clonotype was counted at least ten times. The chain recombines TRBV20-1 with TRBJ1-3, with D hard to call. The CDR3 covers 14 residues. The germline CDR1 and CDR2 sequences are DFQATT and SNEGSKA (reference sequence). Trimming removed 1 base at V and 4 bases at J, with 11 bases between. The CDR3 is CSARAPGVGNTIYF. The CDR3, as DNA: TGCAGTGCTAGAGCCCCCGGGGTCGGAAACACCATATATTTT.

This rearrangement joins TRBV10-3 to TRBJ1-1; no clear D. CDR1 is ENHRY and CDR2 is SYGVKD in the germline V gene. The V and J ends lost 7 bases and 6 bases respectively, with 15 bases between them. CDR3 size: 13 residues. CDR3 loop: CAITGQGSAEAFF. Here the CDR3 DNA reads TGTGCCATCACCGGGCAAGGGAGCGCTGAAGCTTTCTTT.

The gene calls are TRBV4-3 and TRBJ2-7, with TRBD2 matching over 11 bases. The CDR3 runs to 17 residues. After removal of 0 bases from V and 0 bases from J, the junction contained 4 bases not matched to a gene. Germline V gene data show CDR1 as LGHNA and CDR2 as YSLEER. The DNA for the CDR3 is TGCGCCAGCAGCCAAGATCCTAGCGGGAGGCACTCCTACGAGCAGTACTTC. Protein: CASSQDPSGRHSYEQYF.

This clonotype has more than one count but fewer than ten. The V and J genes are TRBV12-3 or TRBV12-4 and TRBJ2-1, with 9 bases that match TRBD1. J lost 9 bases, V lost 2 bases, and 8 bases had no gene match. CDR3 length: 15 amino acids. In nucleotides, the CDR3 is TGTGCCAGCAGTTTACCCCGGACAGGGGTCGCTGAGCAGTTCTTC. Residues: CASSLPRTGVAEQFF.

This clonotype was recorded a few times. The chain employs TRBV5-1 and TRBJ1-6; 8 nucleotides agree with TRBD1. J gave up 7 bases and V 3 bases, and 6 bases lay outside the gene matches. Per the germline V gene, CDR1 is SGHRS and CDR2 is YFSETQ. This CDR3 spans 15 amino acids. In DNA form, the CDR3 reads TGCGCCAGCAGCTCGGGACAGGCCGGCAATTCACCCCTCCACTTT. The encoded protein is CASSSGQAGNSPLHF.

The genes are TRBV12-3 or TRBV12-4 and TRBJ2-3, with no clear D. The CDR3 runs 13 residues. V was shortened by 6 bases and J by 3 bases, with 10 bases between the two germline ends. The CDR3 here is CASSLLMTDTQYF. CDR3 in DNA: TGTGCCAGCAGCCTCCTGATGACAGATACGCAGTATTTT.

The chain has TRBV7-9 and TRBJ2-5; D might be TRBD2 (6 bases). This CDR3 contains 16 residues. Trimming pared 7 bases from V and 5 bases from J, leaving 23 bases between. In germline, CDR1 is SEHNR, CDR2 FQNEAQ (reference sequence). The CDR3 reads CASTLTVAGSGETQYF. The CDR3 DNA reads TGTGCCAGCACCCTAACGGTCGCGGGATCCGGGGAGACCCAGTACTTC.

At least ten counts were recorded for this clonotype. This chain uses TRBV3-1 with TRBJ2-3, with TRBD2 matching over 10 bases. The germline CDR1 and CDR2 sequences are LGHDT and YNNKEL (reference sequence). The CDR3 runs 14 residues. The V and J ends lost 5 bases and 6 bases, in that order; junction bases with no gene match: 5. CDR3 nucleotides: TGTGCCAGCAGCGCCCCGGGACTAGCGGATACGCAGTATTTT. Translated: CASSAPGLADTQYF.

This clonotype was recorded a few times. CDR3 sequence (DNA): TGTGCCAGTTACGGGAGTACGGAGACCCAGTACTTC. Protein product: CASYGSTETQYF. The genes are TRBV6-2 or TRBV6-3 and TRBJ2-5, with D tentatively TRBD2 (6 bases). The CDR3 has 12 residues. Germline CDR1 and CDR2: MNHEY and SVGEGT. Trimming removed 9 bases from V and 5 bases from J, with 13 bases in between.

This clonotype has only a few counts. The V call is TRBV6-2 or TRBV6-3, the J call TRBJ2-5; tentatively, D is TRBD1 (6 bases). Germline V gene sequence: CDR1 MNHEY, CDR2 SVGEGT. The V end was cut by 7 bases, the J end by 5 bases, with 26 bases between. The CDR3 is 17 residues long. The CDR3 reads CASTFTTGHHVGETQYF. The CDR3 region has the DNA TGTGCCAGCACTTTCACAACGGGACACCACGTCGGGGAGACCCAGTACTTC.

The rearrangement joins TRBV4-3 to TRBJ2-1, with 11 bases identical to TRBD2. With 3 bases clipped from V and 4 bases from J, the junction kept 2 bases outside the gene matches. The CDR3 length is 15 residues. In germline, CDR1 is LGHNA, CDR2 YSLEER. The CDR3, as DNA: TGCGCCAGCAGCCAGGGACTAGCGGCTTACAATGAGCAGTTCTTC. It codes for CASSQGLAAYNEQFF.

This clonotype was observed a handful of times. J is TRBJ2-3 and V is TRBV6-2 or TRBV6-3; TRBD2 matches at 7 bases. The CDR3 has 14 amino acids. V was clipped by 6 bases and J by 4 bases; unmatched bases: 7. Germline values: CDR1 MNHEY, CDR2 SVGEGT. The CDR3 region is CASSTGLVSDTQYF. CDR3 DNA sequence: TGTGCCAGCAGCACCGGACTAGTCTCAGATACGCAGTATTTT.

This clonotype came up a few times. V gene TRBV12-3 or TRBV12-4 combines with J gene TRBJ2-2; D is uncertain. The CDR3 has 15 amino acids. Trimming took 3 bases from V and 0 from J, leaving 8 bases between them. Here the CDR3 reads CASSFTETNTGELFF. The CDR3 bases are TGTGCCAGCAGTTTTACGGAGACGAACACCGGGGAGCTGTTTTTT.

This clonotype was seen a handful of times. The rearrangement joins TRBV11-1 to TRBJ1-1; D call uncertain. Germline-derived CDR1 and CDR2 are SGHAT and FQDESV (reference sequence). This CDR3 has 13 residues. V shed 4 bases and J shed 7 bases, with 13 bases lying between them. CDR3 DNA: TGTGCCAGCAGCTATGGATTAGGTCATGAAGCTTTCTTT. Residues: CASSYGLGHEAFF. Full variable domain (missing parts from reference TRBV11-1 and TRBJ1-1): EAEVAQSPRYKITEKSQAVAFWCDPISGHATLYWYRQILGQGPELLVQFQDESVVDDSQLPKDRFSAERLKGVDSTLKIQPAELGDSAMYLCASSYGLGHEAFFGQGTRLTVV.

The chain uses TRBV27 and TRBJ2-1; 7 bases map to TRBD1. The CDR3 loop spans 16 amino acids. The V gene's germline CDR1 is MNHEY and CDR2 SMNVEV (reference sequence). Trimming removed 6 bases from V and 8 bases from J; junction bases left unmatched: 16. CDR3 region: CASRPGQPHSHDEQFF. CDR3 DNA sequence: TGTGCCAGCAGACCGGGACAGCCCCACAGTCACGATGAGCAGTTCTTC.

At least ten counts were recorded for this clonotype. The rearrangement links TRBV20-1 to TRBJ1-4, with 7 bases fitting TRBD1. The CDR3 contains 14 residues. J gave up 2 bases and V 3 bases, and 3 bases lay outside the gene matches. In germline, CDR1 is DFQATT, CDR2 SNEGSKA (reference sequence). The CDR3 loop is CSASIQGTNEKLFF. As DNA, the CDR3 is TGCAGTGCTAGTATACAGGGGACTAATGAAAAACTGTTTTTT.

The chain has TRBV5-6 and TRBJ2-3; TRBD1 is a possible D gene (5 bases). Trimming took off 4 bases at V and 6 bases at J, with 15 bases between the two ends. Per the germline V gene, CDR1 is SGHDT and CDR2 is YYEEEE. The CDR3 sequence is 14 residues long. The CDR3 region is CASSLHLSGDTQYF. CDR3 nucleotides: TGTGCCAGCAGCCTGCACCTATCAGGGGATACGCAGTATTTT.

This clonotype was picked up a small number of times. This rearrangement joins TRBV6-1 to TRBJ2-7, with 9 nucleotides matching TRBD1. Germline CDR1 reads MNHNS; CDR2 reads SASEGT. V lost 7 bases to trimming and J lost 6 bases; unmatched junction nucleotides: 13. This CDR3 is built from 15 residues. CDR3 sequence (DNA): TGTGCCAGCAAGGACAGGGGTAATGTTATAGGCGAGCAGTACTTC. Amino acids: CASKDRGNVIGEQYF.

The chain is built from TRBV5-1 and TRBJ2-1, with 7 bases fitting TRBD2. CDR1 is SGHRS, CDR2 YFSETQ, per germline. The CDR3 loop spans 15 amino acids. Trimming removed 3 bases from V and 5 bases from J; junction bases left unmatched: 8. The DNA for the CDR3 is TGCGCCAGCAGCTGGGGTGGCGGGAGTAACAATGAGCAGTTCTTC. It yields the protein CASSWGGGSNNEQFF.

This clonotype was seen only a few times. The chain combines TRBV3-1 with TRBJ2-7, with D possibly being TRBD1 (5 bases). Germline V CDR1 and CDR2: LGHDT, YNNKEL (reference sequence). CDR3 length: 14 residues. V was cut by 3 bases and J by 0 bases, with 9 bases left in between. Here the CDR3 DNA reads TGTGCCAGCAGCCAGGACACCTACTCCTACGAGCAGTACTTC. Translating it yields CASSQDTYSYEQYF.

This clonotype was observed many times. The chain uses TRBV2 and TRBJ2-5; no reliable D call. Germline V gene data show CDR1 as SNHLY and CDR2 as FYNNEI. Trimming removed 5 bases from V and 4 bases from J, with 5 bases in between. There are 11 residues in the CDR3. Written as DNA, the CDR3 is TGTGCCAGCAGTTTCATAGAGACCCAGTACTTC. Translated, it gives CASSFIETQYF.

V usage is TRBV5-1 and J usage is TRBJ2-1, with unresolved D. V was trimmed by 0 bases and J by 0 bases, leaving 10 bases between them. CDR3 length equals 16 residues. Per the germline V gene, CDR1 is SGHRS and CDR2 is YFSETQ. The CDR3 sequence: CASSLASIVSYNEQFF. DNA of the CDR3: TGCGCCAGCAGCTTGGCGTCGATCGTCTCCTACAATGAGCAGTTCTTC.

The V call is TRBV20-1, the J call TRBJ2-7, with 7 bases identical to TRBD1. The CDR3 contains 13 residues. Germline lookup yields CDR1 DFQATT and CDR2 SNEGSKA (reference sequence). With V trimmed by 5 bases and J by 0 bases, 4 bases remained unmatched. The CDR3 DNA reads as TGCAGTGCTTGGGGACAGAGCTCCTACGAGCAGTACTTC. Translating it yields CSAWGQSSYEQYF.